The rows below give T cell receptor beta chains drawn from one sample of a study of blood T cell repertoires in COVID-19. The protocol was immunoSEQ multiplex PCR, while the TCRdb copy is restricted to in-frame clones and leaves out a portion. The repertoire holds about 110,000 clones, with roughly 80% as singletons. Sample: peripheral blood. These receptors were obtained from a woman between 35 and 50 years old with acute or convalescent COVID-19. CDR3s include the opening cysteine and the closing phenylalanine or tryptophan.

V gene	J gene	CDR3 protein
TRBV29-1	TRBJ2-6	CSVAPLQGVQANVLTF
TRBV18	TRBJ2-6	CASASGANVLTF
TRBV5-6	TRBJ1-1	CASSLAGGAAPEAFF
TRBV7-2	TRBJ2-7	CASSLWDYGDEQYF
TRBV18	TRBJ2-3	CASSPPNTDTQYF
TRBV27	TRBJ2-7	CASSFRRGGYEQYF
TRBV7-6	TRBJ1-3	CASSSTQGLSGNTIYF
TRBV6-2/TRBV6-3	TRBJ2-7	CASSYVLGQGPPYEQYF
TRBV12-3/TRBV12-4	TRBJ2-1	CASSLARLSEQFF
TRBV6-2/TRBV6-3	TRBJ1-1	CASSRLGRMNTEAFF
TRBV5-1	TRBJ2-3	CASSLPGTVGGHTDTQYF
TRBV4-1	TRBJ1-3	CASSQGVQGTLSGNTIYF
TRBV5-6	TRBJ1-2	CASSLWQANYGYTF
TRBV5-5	TRBJ2-5	CASSNRQVPGQETQYF
TRBV18	TRBJ1-2	CASSPRGGVDYGYTF
TRBV7-2	TRBJ2-7	CASSFDRARVYEQYF
TRBV5-4	TRBJ1-1	CASSSGQGVSETEAFF
TRBV5-1	TRBJ1-1	CASSLGTANTEAFF
TRBV11-2	TRBJ1-2	CASSLRQGKDGYTF
TRBV13	TRBJ2-3	CASSLPGTDTQYF
TRBV9	TRBJ1-2	CASSPGADAYGYTF
TRBV2	TRBJ1-1	CASSEAPGAEAFF
TRBV14	TRBJ1-4	CASSHRQGSNEKLFF
TRBV10-3	TRBJ2-1	CAISEQRGYNEQFF
TRBV5-6	TRBJ2-2	CASSTSFYAGENTGELFF
TRBV6-2/TRBV6-3	TRBJ2-6	CASSDGVLRAGANVLTF
TRBV9	TRBJ1-1	CASSAGQIRSEAFF
TRBV9	TRBJ2-3	CASSVGSGGAGDTQYF
TRBV6-5	TRBJ2-3	CASTVLDTQYF
TRBV3-1/TRBV3-2	TRBJ2-1	CASSLLSGGYNEQFF
TRBV5-8	TRBJ1-2	CASSLSGQEYGYTF
TRBV5-4	TRBJ2-1	CASSLVGTVNEQFF
TRBV27	TRBJ2-2	CASSPVVPPGELFF
TRBV12-5	TRBJ1-1	CASGFNPGGSMNTEAFF
TRBV21-1	TRBJ1-1	CASSKEGRVRTSNTEAFF
TRBV19	TRBJ1-5	CASRLQGFQPQHF
TRBV19	TRBJ1-2	CASSVRGQGDYGYTF
TRBV20-1	TRBJ1-2	CSASLNYGYTF
TRBV6-2/TRBV6-3	TRBJ1-6	CASSPRGSPLHF
TRBV11-2	TRBJ1-6	CASSLCHGSRCDSPLHF
TRBV3-1/TRBV3-2	TRBJ2-1	CASSQPAGGRGNEQFF
TRBV6-6	TRBJ1-1	CASMRGTEAFF
TRBV7-9	TRBJ2-2	CASSPGQGYTGELFF
TRBV12-5	TRBJ1-2	CASGLSSQVNYGYTF
TRBV19	TRBJ2-1	CASFRDNEQFF
TRBV12-3/TRBV12-4	TRBJ1-3	CASSLNFINTIYF
TRBV5-1	TRBJ1-1	CASSSQGIGNTEAFF
TRBV3-1/TRBV3-2	TRBJ2-2	CASSPQMNTGELFF
TRBV14	TRBJ1-3	CASSPHSGNTIYF
TRBV3-1/TRBV3-2	TRBJ2-7	CASSQERRGSYEQYF
TRBV7-8	TRBJ2-7	CASSLGGNYEQYF
TRBV9	TRBJ2-1	CASSPLGSGGVREQFF
TRBV4-3	TRBJ2-1	CASSQWLGDEQFF
TRBV5-1	TRBJ1-2	CASSGTGYTF
TRBV7-9	TRBJ1-1	CASRGQPNTEAFF
TRBV15	TRBJ2-7	CATSRVTDNSYEQYF
TRBV9	TRBJ2-1	CASSVTGGNEQFF
TRBV6-2/TRBV6-3	TRBJ2-3	CASSAAGASTDTQYF
TRBV14	TRBJ1-3	CASSSKIMGNTIYF